The 23 T cell receptor beta chains below all came from one sample that was sequenced in a study of control samples from healthy donors and cancer patients. Here immunoSEQ multiplex PCR was the method, and the copy in TCRdb shows in-frame clones only, minus some. Of approximately 110,000 clones listed, about nine tenths were seen once; the top ten hold 7.8%. The sequenced sample was blood. These receptors were obtained from a woman aged 18-29 years in good health.

The V gene is TRBV7-2, the J gene TRBJ2-1; possibly TRBD1 for D (5 bases). This CDR3 has 15 amino acids. Germline values: CDR1 SGHTA, CDR2 FQGNSA. Trimming pared 5 bases from V and 0 bases from J, leaving 11 bases between. The CDR3 sequence is CASSLTGISYNEQFF. DNA for the CDR3: TGTGCCAGCAGCCTAACAGGTATCTCCTACAATGAGCAGTTCTTC.

The genes are TRBV7-8 and TRBJ2-7; perhaps TRBD1 as D (5 bases). The CDR3 has 12 amino acids. In germline, CDR1 is SGHVS, CDR2 FQNEAQ. V was trimmed by 4 bases and J by 6 bases, leaving 10 bases between them. Here the CDR3 reads CASSSTGSEQYF. CDR3 bases: TGTGCCAGCAGCTCCACAGGTTCCGAGCAGTACTTC.

V is TRBV12-3 or TRBV12-4 and J is TRBJ2-2, with D perhaps being TRBD1 or TRBD2 (5 bases each). The V end lost 6 bases, the J end lost 4 bases, and 9 bases lay between the germline ends. This CDR3 has 13 residues. The chain's CDR3 is CASRRGTTGELFF. CDR3 DNA: TGTGCCAGCAGACGGGGCACCACCGGGGAGCTGTTTTTT.

V and J are TRBV6-2 or TRBV6-3 and TRBJ1-5; 8 bases match TRBD1. V lost 5 bases, J lost 1 base, and 10 bases stayed unmatched. The germline CDR1 and CDR2 sequences are MNHEY and SVGEGT. This CDR3 spans 17 amino acids. The CDR3 sequence is CASSTGTGLWSNQPQHF. The CDR3 nucleotides read TGTGCCAGCAGTACCGGGACAGGTCTTTGGAGCAATCAGCCCCAGCATTTT.

The CDR3 region has the DNA TGTGCTAGTGGTCGCCCCACAGGGGGCCCGACAGATACGCAGTATTTT. Amino acids: CASGRPTGGPTDTQYF. The chain combines TRBV12-5 with TRBJ2-3; TRBD1 aligns across 9 bases. Germline CDR1 is LGHNT and CDR2 is FRNRAP. The CDR3 runs to 16 residues. Losses at the gene ends were 5 bases for V and 3 bases for J; bases not matched to a gene: 9.

The chain joins TRBV24-1 to TRBJ2-5, with TRBD2 identical over 7 bases. This CDR3 region has 14 residues. V gave up 3 bases and J gave up 5 bases; unmatched junction bases: 5. Germline lookup yields CDR1 KGHDR and CDR2 SFDVKD. CDR3 DNA: TGTGCCACCAGTGATGGGAGGGGCTTTGAGACCCAGTACTTC. This codes for CATSDGRGFETQYF.

The chain combines TRBV21-1 with TRBJ2-7; TRBD2 is the table's D call, not checked against the DNA. TRBV21-1 counts as a pseudogene. The CDR3 is 13 amino acids. The CDR3 spells CAIVRDIPDEQYF. The CDR3, as DNA: TGTGCCATCGTCCGGGATATCCCGGACGAGCAGTACTTC.

The chain is built from TRBV30 and TRBJ2-5; no firm D call. Trimming removed 4 bases at V and 5 bases at J, with 11 bases between. The germline gives CDR1 GTSNPN, CDR2 SVGIG (reference sequence). The CDR3 runs to 12 residues. Written as DNA, the CDR3 is TGTGCCTGGAAGGCTAGTCGTGAGACCCAGTACTTC. Protein product: CAWKASRETQYF.

This clone was observed a single time. V usage is TRBV30 and J usage is TRBJ2-7; 8 bases map to TRBD1. J was trimmed by 6 bases and V by 8 bases; bases with no gene match: 9. Germline CDR1 and CDR2: GTSNPN and SVGIG (reference sequence). This CDR3 comprises 12 residues. CDR3 DNA: TGTGCCCTGCGGACAGGGCGTCTCGAGCAGTACTTC. Translation gives CALRTGRLEQYF.

The chain links TRBV28 to TRBJ2-3; TRBD2 matches 8 bases. V lost 6 bases and J lost 4; bases outside the gene matches: 15. This CDR3 comprises 17 residues. The germline CDR1 and CDR2 sequences are MDHEN and SYDVKM. The CDR3 DNA reads TGTGCCAGCAGCCAAGATCGAGCGGGAGCTATTGCAGATACGCAGTATTTT. Translation gives CASSQDRAGAIADTQYF.

The rearrangement joins TRBV7-2 to TRBJ1-2, with D tentatively TRBD1 (5 bases). Germline CDR1 is SGHTA and CDR2 is FQGNSA. The CDR3 consists of 17 residues. The V gene lost 0 bases and the J gene lost 4 bases, with 18 bases spanning the gap. The CDR3 DNA is TGTGCCAGCAGCTTAGCTACGACAGATCCCCGGAGCTATGGCTACACCTTC. It translates to CASSLATTDPRSYGYTF.

This chain links TRBV7-3 with TRBJ2-2; 9 nucleotides match TRBD2. V shed 5 bases and J 6 bases; nucleotides not matched to a gene: 10. Germline-derived CDR1 and CDR2 are SGHTA and FQGTGA. The CDR3 consists of 16 residues. The CDR3 is CASSRLSGSIAGELFF. The CDR3 nucleotides are TGTGCCAGCAGCCGCCTTAGCGGGAGTATCGCCGGGGAGCTGTTTTTT.

This sequence joins TRBV6-2 or TRBV6-3 and TRBJ1-2; TRBD1 matches at 9 bases. CDR1 is MNHEY, CDR2 SVGEGT, per germline. V lost 6 bases to trimming and J lost 0 bases; unmatched junction nucleotides: 14. The CDR3 length is 18 residues. The CDR3 sequence is CASRPWDRAYLANYGYTF. CDR3 in DNA: TGTGCCAGCAGACCTTGGGACAGGGCCTACCTAGCTAACTATGGCTACACCTTC.

The chain links TRBV19 to TRBJ1-2, with TRBD1 identical over 9 bases. CDR1 and CDR2 (germline): LNHDA, SQIVND (reference sequence). Trimming cost V 6 bases and J 7 bases; bases outside gene matches: 15. CDR3 length: 16 amino acids. CDR3 region: CASSTQTGGWLAGYTF. DNA for the CDR3: TGTGCCAGTAGCACACAAACAGGGGGCTGGTTGGCTGGCTACACCTTC.

V and J are TRBV5-8 and TRBJ1-5, with D unresolved. Germline assignment: CDR1 SGHTS and CDR2 YDEGEE. The CDR3 has 15 residues. Deletions cut 2 bases from V and 5 bases from J, with 14 bases between. Written as DNA, the CDR3 is TGTGCCAGCAGCTTTGTGGGGATAGTATATCAGCCCCAGCATTTT. Encoded protein: CASSFVGIVYQPQHF.

Written as DNA, the CDR3 is TGTGCCAGCAGTTTAGGGGGCGCGGGCACCGGGGAGCTGTTTTTT. Translated, it gives CASSLGGAGTGELFF. The rearrangement uses TRBV28 and TRBJ2-2, with a tentative D call TRBD1 (6 bases). The CDR3 is 15 amino acids. The germline V gene has CDR1 MDHEN and CDR2 SYDVKM. The V gene lost 2 bases and the J gene lost 4 bases, with 11 bases spanning the gap.

Only one count was recorded for this clone. The rearrangement joins TRBV28 to TRBJ2-2, with 11 nucleotides matching TRBD2. Unmatched junction bases numbered 13, after V lost 4 bases and J lost 0 bases. The CDR3 is 20 amino acids. Germline V gene data show CDR1 as MDHEN and CDR2 as SYDVKM. This CDR3 reads CASSYLSGRAQGSNTGELFF. CDR3 DNA sequence: TGTGCCAGCAGTTACCTTAGCGGGAGGGCCCAGGGGTCGAACACCGGGGAGCTGTTTTTT.

This sequence joins TRBV19 and TRBJ2-3, with 8 bases matching TRBD1. This CDR3 spans 16 amino acids. Germline V gene lookup returns CDR1 LNHDA and CDR2 SQIVND (reference sequence). After removal of 3 bases from V and 2 bases from J, the junction contained 7 bases not matched to a gene. Written as DNA, the CDR3 is TGTGCCAGTAGTATTGGACAGGGTCGTTTCACAGATACGCAGTATTTT. Protein: CASSIGQGRFTDTQYF. The variable domain in full, with the rest retrieved from reference TRBV19 and TRBJ2-3, is DGGITQSPKYLFRKEGQNVTLSCEQNLNHDAMYWYRQDPGQGLRLIYYSQIVNDFQKGDIAEGYSVSREKKESFPLTVTSAQKNPTAFYLCASSIGQGRFTDTQYFGPGTRLTVL.

This chain links TRBV7-2 with TRBJ2-1, with D uncertain. Deletions cut 3 bases from V and 0 bases from J, with 9 bases between. The germline CDR1 and CDR2 sequences are SGHTA and FQGNSA. The CDR3 consists of 15 residues. CDR3 in DNA: TGTGCCAGCAGCTTTACTGGGGACTCCTACAATGAGCAGTTCTTC. Translation gives CASSFTGDSYNEQFF.

This clone was observed once. V is TRBV9 and J is TRBJ1-1; unclear D gene. This CDR3 comprises 14 residues. V lost 3 bases and J lost 2, with 11 bases in between. Germline loops: CDR1 SGDLS, CDR2 YYNGEE. The CDR3 DNA follows: TGTGCCAGCAGCGGGGGTCAGAGAAACACTGAAGCTTTCTTT. Amino acid sequence: CASSGGQRNTEAFF.

The chain is built from TRBV5-6 and TRBJ1-2, with D uncertain. The CDR3 has 13 residues. Looked up from germline, CDR1 is SGHDT and CDR2 is YYEEEE. Trimming pared 0 bases from V and 1 base from J, leaving 4 bases between. CDR3 bases: TGTGCCAGCAGCTTGGTTATTAACTATGGCTACACCTTC. It encodes CASSLVINYGYTF.

V usage is TRBV28 and J usage is TRBJ1-2, with D unclear. Germline loops: CDR1 MDHEN, CDR2 SYDVKM. V gave up 6 bases and J gave up 4 bases, with 18 bases separating them. The CDR3 contains 15 residues. The CDR3 sequence: CASRRTILAFYGYTF. The CDR3, as DNA: TGTGCCAGCAGACGGACGATTTTGGCGTTCTATGGCTACACCTTC.

Here the CDR3 DNA reads TGTGCCAGCAGCCAGGGTAACTCCTATAATTCACCCCTCCACTTT. Its protein product is CASSQGNSYNSPLHF. This rearrangement joins TRBV7-9 to TRBJ1-6, with D perhaps matching TRBD1 (5 bases). The V end lost 5 bases, the J end lost 0 bases, and 8 bases lay between the germline ends. Germline CDR1 SEHNR, CDR2 FQNEAQ (reference sequence). This CDR3 has 15 amino acids.